This T cell receptor beta chain was observed in a study of blood T cells in healthy people across ages (dated by TCRdb to about 2015). General notes on the study: In model experiments, template switching captured about one uniquely barcoded TCR beta cDNA molecule for every two T cells. To avoid experimental bias, donors of different ages were spread randomly across the sequencing lanes. Two additional independent replicas of 1 million unique cDNA reads from the same blood draw were analyzed for two donors (one aged 18 to 30 and one aged 80 or older). Age-related changes in TCR beta repertoire diversity were measured in the study by deep sequencing normalized with unique cDNA molecular identifiers. The donors were split into four age groups: young (average about 15 years), middle-aged (39), aged (roughly 60) and long-lived (about 74). The full study reports these points: Because the CMV infection status of the donors was unknown, age-related changes in expanded clonotypes may potentially have been confounded. Estimates of total diversity from one million sequenced T cells were regarded as lower bounds and underestimates. Observed TCR beta diversity correlated strongly with the percentage of naive T cells measured by flow cytometry. Observed TCR beta diversity per million T cells fell roughly linearly with age, and a significant reduction was already apparent by age roughly 40. Compared with the aged group, the long-lived group had more naive CD4+ T cells, fewer expanded clones and increased TCR diversity, a pattern suggesting age selection. Conclusive comparison of naive and antigen-experienced compartments was prevented by the profiling of bulk unsorted PBMCs.

The CDR3 runs 14 residues from the cysteine to the phenylalanine. The read is trimmed to its CDR3 DNA, 42 bases read in frame from base 1. Reading the germline V gene (reference sequence) gives CDR1 DFQATT and CDR2 SNEGSKA. V and J are truncated by 0 bases and 1 base respectively, leaving an intervening sequence of 10 bases. The protocol used for the library was 5' RACE. The instrument was an Illumina HiSeq 2500. A second PCR of 7 to 11 cycles was run with a J-beta primer mix and a sample-barcoded 5' primer. A template-switch 5' adaptor carrying 12 random nucleotides introduced a unique molecular identifier onto each TCR beta cDNA molecule. Each sample yielded at least 3 million CDR3-containing paired-end reads. All of the RNA was converted into first-strand cDNA using the Mint cDNA synthesis kit, with a TRBC-specific oligonucleotide serving as the primer. All cDNA was treated with uracil-DNA glycosylase and then went through a first 18-cycle PCR with the universal primers M1SS and BC2_uni_R. As for the authors' bioinformatics: Each sample was normalized by randomly selecting 1 million high-quality reads, each carrying a distinct molecular identifier. Reads with shared molecular identifiers were discarded instead of being binned into consensus sequences. MiTCR, run with a Q25 quality threshold and the strictest error-elimination algorithm, handled CDR3 identification, clonotype clustering and error correction. A nonparametric unseen species model with Euler transformation was used to estimate lower-bound total TCR beta diversity. Starting from the raw public reads, TCRdb applied fastp trimming at Q25, assembled clones with MiXCR and retained in-frame beta chains. Each CDR3 protein gets just one entry, which takes the most common genes and DNA from the rows behind it. It is TCRdb's table, rather than the study itself, that gives the V and J calls and clone size. Within this sample are hundreds of thousands of distinct CDR3 sequences, with 45% to 65% of them counted one time only. 30% to 45% of the sample is taken by the ten largest.

In the case of this clonotype: Its antigen specificity is not known. Per-nucleotide qualities are absent, and no much larger clonotype sits a single base away.

The roughly 38 donors, aged 6 to 90 years, were systemically healthy Caucasian individuals from Russia. Each donor gave about 10 milliliters of peripheral blood, drawn into EDTA-treated Vacutainer tubes. PBMCs were isolated by Ficoll-Paque density-gradient centrifugation, with at least 7 million obtained per sample. Trizol reagent was used to extract total RNA from PBMCs, with at least 5.5 micrograms per sample. For every donor, an aliquot of PBMCs went through flow cytometry to measure the percentages of naive CD45RAhigh/CD27high T cells. This TCR came from a man in his sixties in good health. The sequenced sample consisted of blood. This chain joins TRBV20-1 to TRBJ2-7, with a tentative D gene TRBD1 over 5 matching bases. The DNA sequence follows: TGCAGTGCTAGAGATCAGGGAAGGTCCTACGAGCAGTACTTC. Protein translation: CSARDQGRSYEQYF.